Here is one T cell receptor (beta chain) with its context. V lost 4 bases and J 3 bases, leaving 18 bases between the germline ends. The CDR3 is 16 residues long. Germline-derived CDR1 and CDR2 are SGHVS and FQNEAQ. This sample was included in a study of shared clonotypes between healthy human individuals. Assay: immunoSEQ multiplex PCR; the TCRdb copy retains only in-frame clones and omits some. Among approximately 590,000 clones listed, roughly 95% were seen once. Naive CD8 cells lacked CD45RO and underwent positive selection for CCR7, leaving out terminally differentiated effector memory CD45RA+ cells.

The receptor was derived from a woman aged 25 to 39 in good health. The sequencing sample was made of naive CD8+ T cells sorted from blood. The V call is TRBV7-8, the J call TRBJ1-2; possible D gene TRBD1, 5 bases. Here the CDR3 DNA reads TGTGCCAGCAGCTACTTCAGGGAAGCGATGGACTATGGCTACACCTTC. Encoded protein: CASSYFREAMDYGYTF.